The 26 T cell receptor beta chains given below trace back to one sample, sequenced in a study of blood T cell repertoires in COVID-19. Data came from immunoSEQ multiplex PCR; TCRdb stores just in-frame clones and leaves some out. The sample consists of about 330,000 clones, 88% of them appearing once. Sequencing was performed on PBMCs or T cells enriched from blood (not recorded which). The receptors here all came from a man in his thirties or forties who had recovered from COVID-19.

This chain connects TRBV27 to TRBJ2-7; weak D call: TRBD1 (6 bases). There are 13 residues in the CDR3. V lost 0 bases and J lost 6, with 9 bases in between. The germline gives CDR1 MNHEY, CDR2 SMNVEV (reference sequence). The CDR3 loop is CASSLSFRGEQYF. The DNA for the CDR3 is TGTGCCAGCAGTTTATCGTTCAGGGGCGAGCAGTACTTC.

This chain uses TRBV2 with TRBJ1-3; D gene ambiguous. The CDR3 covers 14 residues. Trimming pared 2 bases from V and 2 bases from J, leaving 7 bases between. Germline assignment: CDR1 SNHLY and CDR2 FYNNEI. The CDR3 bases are TGTGCCAGCAGTGAATCTGGGCCTGGAAACACCATATATTTT. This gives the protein CASSESGPGNTIYF.

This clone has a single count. CDR3 in amino acids: CASSSGQGNSPLHF. In DNA, the CDR3 is TGTGCCAGCAGCTCTGGACAGGGGAATTCACCCCTCCACTTT. The rearrangement joins TRBV9 to TRBJ1-6; 9 bases align to TRBD1. Per germline, CDR1 SGDLS and CDR2 YYNGEE. Trimming cost V 4 bases and J 7 bases; bases outside gene matches: 3. CDR3 length: 14 amino acids.

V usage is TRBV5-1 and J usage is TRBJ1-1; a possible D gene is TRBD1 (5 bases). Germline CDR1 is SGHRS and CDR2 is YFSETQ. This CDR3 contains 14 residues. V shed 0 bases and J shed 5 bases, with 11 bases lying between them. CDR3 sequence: CASSLVGRGTEAFF. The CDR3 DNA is TGCGCCAGCAGCTTGGTGGGGCGGGGAACTGAAGCTTTCTTT.

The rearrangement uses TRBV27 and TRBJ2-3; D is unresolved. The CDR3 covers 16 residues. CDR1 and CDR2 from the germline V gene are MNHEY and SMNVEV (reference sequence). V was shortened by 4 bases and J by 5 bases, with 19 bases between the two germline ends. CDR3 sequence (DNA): TGTGCCAGCAGTTCCCCATCTAGGTCCCCATTAGATACGCAGTATTTT. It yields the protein CASSSPSRSPLDTQYF.

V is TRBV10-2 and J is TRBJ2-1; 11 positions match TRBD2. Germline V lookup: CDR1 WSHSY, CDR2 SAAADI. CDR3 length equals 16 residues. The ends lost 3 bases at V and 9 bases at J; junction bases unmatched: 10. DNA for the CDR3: TGCGCCAGCAGTGAAGGAATAGCGGGGGGGCGTCGTGAGCAGTTCTTC. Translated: CASSEGIAGGRREQFF.

CDR3 region: CASSLSSGINEQYF. The CDR3 bases are TGTGCCAGCAGTTTATCGTCAGGGATCAACGAGCAGTACTTC. The rearrangement uses TRBV27 and TRBJ2-7; a weak D match, TRBD1 (5 bases). Trimming removed 0 bases from V and 5 bases from J, with 11 bases in between. Germline loops: CDR1 MNHEY, CDR2 SMNVEV (reference sequence). The CDR3 loop spans 14 amino acids.

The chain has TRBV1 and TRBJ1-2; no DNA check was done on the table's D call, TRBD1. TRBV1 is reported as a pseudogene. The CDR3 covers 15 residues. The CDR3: CTSSQVQGRDYGYTF. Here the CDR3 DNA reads TGCACCAGCAGCCAAGTCCAGGGGCGCGACTATGGCTACACCTTC.

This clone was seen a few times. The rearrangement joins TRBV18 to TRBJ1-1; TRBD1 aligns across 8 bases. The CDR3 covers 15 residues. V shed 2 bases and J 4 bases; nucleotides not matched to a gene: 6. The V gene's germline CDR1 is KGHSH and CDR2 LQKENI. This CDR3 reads CASSPGTGGSTEAFF. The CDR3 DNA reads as TGTGCCAGCTCACCAGGCACAGGGGGAAGCACTGAAGCTTTCTTT.

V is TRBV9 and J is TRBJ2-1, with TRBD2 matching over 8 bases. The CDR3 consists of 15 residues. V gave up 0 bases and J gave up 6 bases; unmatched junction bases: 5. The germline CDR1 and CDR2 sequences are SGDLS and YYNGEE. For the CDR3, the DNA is TGTGCCAGCAGCGTAGGAGCGGGGGCCCGCAATGAGCAGTTCTTC. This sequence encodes CASSVGAGARNEQFF.

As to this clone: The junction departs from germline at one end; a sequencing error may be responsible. The DNA for the CDR3 is TGTGCCAGCAGCGCCATTTACAGTGAGCAGTTCTTC. Translated, it gives CASSAIYSEQFF. The chain joins TRBV6-6 to TRBJ2-1; no definite D call. Germline lookup yields CDR1 MNHNY and CDR2 SVGAGI (reference sequence). The CDR3 is 12 amino acids.

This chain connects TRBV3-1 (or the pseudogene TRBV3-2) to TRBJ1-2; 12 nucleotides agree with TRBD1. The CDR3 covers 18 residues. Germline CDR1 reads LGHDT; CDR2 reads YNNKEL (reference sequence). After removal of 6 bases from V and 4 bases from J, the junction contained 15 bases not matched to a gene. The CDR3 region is CASSHPRGQGARVYGYTF. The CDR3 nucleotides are TGTGCCAGCAGTCACCCCCGGGGACAGGGGGCGAGAGTCTATGGCTACACCTTC.

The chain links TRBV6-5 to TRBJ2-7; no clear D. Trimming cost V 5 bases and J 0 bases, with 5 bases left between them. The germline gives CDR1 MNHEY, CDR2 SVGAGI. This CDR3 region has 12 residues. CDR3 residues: CASSQVSYEQYF. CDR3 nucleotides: TGTGCCAGCAGTCAGGTCTCCTACGAGCAGTACTTC.

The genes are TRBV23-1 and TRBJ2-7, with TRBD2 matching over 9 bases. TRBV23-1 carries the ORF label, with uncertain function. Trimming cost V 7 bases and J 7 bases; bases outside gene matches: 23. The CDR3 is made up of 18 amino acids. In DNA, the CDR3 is TGCGCCAGCACCCTAGTTAGAGCGGGGGGAGCAGCCGGCCTGGAGCAGTACTTC. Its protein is CASTLVRAGGAAGLEQYF.

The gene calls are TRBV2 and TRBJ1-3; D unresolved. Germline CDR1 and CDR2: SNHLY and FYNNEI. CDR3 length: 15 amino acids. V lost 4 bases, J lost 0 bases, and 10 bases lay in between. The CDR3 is CASSGVTSSGNTIYF. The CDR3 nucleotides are TGTGCCAGCAGTGGAGTCACGAGCTCTGGAAACACCATATATTTT.

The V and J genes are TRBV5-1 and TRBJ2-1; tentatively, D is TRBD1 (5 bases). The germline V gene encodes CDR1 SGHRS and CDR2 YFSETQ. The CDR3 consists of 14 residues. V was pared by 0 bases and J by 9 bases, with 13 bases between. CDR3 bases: TGCGCCAGCAGCTTGGATGGCTACCAGGGTGAGCAGTTCTTC. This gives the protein CASSLDGYQGEQFF.

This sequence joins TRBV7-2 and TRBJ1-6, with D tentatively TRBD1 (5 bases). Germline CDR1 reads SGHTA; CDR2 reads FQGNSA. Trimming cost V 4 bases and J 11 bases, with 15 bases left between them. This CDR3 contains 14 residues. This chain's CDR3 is CASSSDWGETPLHF. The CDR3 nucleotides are TGTGCCAGCAGCTCGGATTGGGGGGAAACACCCCTCCACTTT.

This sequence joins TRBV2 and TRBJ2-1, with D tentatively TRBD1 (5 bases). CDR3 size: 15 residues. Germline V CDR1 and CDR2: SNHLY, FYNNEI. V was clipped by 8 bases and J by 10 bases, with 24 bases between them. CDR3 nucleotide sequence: TGTGCCAGCTCACGCGTAGGGCAGGGTAACCGGGAGCAGTTCTTC. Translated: CASSRVGQGNREQFF.

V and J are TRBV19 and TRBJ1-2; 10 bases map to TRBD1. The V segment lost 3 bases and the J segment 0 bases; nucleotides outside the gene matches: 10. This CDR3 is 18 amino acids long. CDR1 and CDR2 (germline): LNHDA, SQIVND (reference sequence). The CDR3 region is CASSIGDRGIGTNYGYTF. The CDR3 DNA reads TGTGCCAGTAGTATTGGGGACAGGGGAATCGGAACTAACTATGGCTACACCTTC.

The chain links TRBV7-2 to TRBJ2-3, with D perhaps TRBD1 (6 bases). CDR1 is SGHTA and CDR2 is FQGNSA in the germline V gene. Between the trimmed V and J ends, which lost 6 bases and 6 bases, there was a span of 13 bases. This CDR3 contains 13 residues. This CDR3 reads CASSPQGWDTQYF. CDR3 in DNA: TGTGCCAGCAGTCCCCAGGGGTGGGATACGCAGTATTTT.

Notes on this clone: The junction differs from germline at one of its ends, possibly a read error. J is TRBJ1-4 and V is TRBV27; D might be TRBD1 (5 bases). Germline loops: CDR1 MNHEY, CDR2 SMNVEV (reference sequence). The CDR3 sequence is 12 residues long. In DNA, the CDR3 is TGTGCCAGCAGTCCTACTGGAGGGGCGCGGGTTTTT. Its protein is CASSPTGGARVF.

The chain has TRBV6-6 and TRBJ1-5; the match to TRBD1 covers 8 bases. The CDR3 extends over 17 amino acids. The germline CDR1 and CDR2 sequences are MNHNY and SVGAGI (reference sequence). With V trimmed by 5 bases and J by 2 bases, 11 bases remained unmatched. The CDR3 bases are TGTGCCAGCAGTCTGGGGCTCATACAGGGGGGCAATCAGCCCCAGCATTTT. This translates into CASSLGLIQGGNQPQHF.

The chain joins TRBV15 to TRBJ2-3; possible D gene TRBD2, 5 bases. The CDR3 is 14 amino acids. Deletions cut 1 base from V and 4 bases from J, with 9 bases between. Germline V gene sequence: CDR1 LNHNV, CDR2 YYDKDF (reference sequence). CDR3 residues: CATSRGELADTQYF. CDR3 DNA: TGTGCCACCAGCAGAGGGGAGTTAGCAGATACGCAGTATTTT.

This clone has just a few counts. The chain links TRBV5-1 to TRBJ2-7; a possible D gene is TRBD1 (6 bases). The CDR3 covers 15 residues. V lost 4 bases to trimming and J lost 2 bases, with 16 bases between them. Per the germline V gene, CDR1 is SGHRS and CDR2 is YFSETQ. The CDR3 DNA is TGCGCCAGCAGCCTGGGGCCTCGGACAGCCTACGAGCAGTACTTC. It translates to CASSLGPRTAYEQYF.

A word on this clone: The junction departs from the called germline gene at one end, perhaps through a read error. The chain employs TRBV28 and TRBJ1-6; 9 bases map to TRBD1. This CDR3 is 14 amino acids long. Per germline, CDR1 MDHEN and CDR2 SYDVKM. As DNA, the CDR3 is TGTGCCAGCAGTTTAGGGGACAGGGACTCACTCCTCCACTTT. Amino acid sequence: CASSLGDRDSLLHF. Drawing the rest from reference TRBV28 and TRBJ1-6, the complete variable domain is DVKVTQSSRYLVKRTGEKVFLECVQDMDHENMFWYRQDPGLGLRLIYFSYDVKMKEKGDIPEGYSVSREKKERFSLILESASTNQTSMYLCASSLGDRDSLLHFGNGTRLTVT.

In DNA, the CDR3 is TGTGCCACCAGTGATTCCGGGACATCCGGAATGGGGGCTTTCTTT. This codes for CATSDSGTSGMGAFF. The chain joins TRBV24-1 to TRBJ1-1, with D possibly TRBD1 on 6 matching bases. Germline V lookup: CDR1 KGHDR, CDR2 SFDVKD. Deletions cut 2 bases from V and 11 bases from J, with 20 bases between. CDR3 length: 15 amino acids.